Presented here are 31 T cell receptor beta chains from one specimen sequenced in a study of cytomegalovirus exposure and HLA in healthy donors. Clones were read by immunoSEQ multiplex PCR, and TCRdb kept only the in-frame ones, dropping some. The table lists over 200,000 clones, around nine tenths of them singletons, with over 2.5% in the top ten. The sample consisted of PBMCs. These receptors were obtained from a woman aged 18-30 years in good health and CMV-seronegative.

The V call is TRBV7-2, the J call TRBJ1-1; D perhaps matches TRBD1 (6 bases). The V gene's germline CDR1 is SGHTA and CDR2 FQGNSA. V was cut by 11 bases and J by 2 bases, with 12 bases left in between. The CDR3 runs to 12 residues. The CDR3 DNA is TGTGCCTCGGGACACCCAAACACTGAAGCTTTCTTT. It is translated as CASGHPNTEAFF. Drawing the rest from reference TRBV7-2 and TRBJ1-1, the complete variable domain is GAGVSQSPSNKVTEKGKDVELRCDPISGHTALYWYRQSLGQGLEFLIYFQGNSAPDKSGLPSDRFSAERTGGSVSTLTIQRTQQEDSAVYLCASGHPNTEAFFGQGTRLTVV.

This sequence joins TRBV2 and TRBJ1-1; perhaps TRBD1 as D (6 bases). V lost 7 bases, J lost 6 bases, and 15 bases lay in between. CDR1 and CDR2 (germline): SNHLY, FYNNEI. This CDR3 has 13 residues. CDR3 sequence (DNA): TGTGCCAGCAAAGGCGTTGGGGGCGCTGAAGCTTTCTTT. As protein: CASKGVGGAEAFF.

J is TRBJ2-2 and V is TRBV27, with D perhaps matching TRBD2 (6 bases). The germline V gene has CDR1 MNHEY and CDR2 SMNVEV (reference sequence). This CDR3 is built from 14 residues. V shed 5 bases and J shed 6 bases, with 13 bases lying between them. This CDR3 is CASSLGRLAGELFF. CDR3 DNA sequence: TGTGCCAGCAGTCTCGGGAGACTGGCCGGGGAGCTGTTTTTT.

The chain has TRBV28 and TRBJ1-3, with a possible D match to TRBD1 (6 bases). The germline gives CDR1 MDHEN, CDR2 SYDVKM. This CDR3 is built from 16 residues. V was clipped by 3 bases and J by 1 base, with 13 bases between them. The CDR3 reads CASSFGQGISGNTIYF. Written as DNA, the CDR3 is TGTGCCAGCAGTTTTGGGCAGGGGATTTCTGGAAACACCATATATTTT.

The chain carries TRBV28 and TRBJ1-1; D may be TRBD1 (6 bases). The CDR3 length is 13 residues. CDR1 is MDHEN and CDR2 is SYDVKM in the germline V gene. V was trimmed by 7 bases and J by 7 bases, leaving 16 bases between them. CDR3 sequence (DNA): TGTGCCAGCAATATAAAACAGGGAATTGAAGCTTTCTTT. This codes for CASNIKQGIEAFF.

The V call is TRBV30, the J call TRBJ2-2; D is ambiguous. The germline gives CDR1 GTSNPN, CDR2 SVGIG (reference sequence). V lost 0 bases, J lost 4 bases, and 12 bases lay in between. The CDR3 has 15 amino acids. The CDR3 loop is CAWSVPRLGTGELFF. The CDR3 DNA reads TGTGCCTGGAGTGTGCCTAGATTGGGCACCGGGGAGCTGTTTTTT.

The rearrangement uses TRBV27 and TRBJ2-3; D gene uncertain. With 2 bases removed from V and 4 bases from J, the gap between germline ends came to 7 bases. Germline V lookup: CDR1 MNHEY, CDR2 SMNVEV (reference sequence). The length of the CDR3 is 13 residues. The CDR3 sequence: CASSLKRADTQYF. CDR3 in DNA: TGTGCCAGCAGTTTAAAACGGGCAGATACGCAGTATTTT.

V and J are TRBV6-5 and TRBJ2-3; 8 nucleotides line up with TRBD2. The germline V gene encodes CDR1 MNHEY and CDR2 SVGAGI. The CDR3 runs 15 residues. V lost 1 base to trimming and J lost 6 bases; unmatched junction nucleotides: 6. CDR3 sequence: CASSYYASGRDTQYF. As DNA, the CDR3 is TGTGCCAGCAGTTACTATGCTAGCGGGCGCGATACGCAGTATTTT.

V and J are TRBV6-5 and TRBJ2-7; TRBD2 aligns across 10 bases. Germline loops: CDR1 MNHEY, CDR2 SVGAGI. V lost 1 base and J lost 3; bases outside the gene matches: 6. The length of the CDR3 is 16 residues. This CDR3 reads CASSYLRTSGLYEQYF. In DNA, the CDR3 is TGTGCCAGCAGTTACTTAAGGACTAGCGGACTCTACGAGCAGTACTTC.

The chain couples TRBV29-1 to TRBJ2-1, with 12 nucleotides matching TRBD2. V shed 6 bases, J shed 0 bases, and the junction held 15 bases outside the gene matches. Germline V gene sequence: CDR1 SQVTM, CDR2 ANQGSEA. The CDR3 is made up of 19 amino acids. The CDR3 nucleotides read TGCAGCGTGAACGGGATGGGACTAGCGGGTAGCAGCTCCTACAATGAGCAGTTCTTC. It yields the protein CSVNGMGLAGSSSYNEQFF.

The chain recombines TRBV29-1 with TRBJ2-5; 7 nucleotides align to TRBD1. With V trimmed by 6 bases and J by 1 base, 2 bases remained unmatched. Germline assignment: CDR1 SQVTM and CDR2 ANQGSEA. The length of the CDR3 is 12 residues. CDR3 sequence (DNA): TGCAGCGTGGGGACAGTCCAAGAGACCCAGTACTTC. The encoded protein is CSVGTVQETQYF.

With respect to this clone: This same CDR3 is encoded by further DNA sequences in the sample. V is TRBV19 and J is TRBJ2-1; TRBD2 matches at 10 bases. The CDR3 spans 15 residues. The J segment lost 1 base and the V segment lost 4 bases, leaving 1 base of the junction unmatched. The germline CDR1 and CDR2 sequences are LNHDA and SQIVND (reference sequence). The chain's CDR3 is CASSRTSGSYNEQFF. Written as DNA, the CDR3 is TGTGCCAGTAGTAGGACTAGCGGTTCCTACAATGAGCAGTTCTTC.

The V call is TRBV2, the J call TRBJ1-4; D is ambiguous. This CDR3 region has 11 residues. Between the trimmed V and J ends, which lost 5 bases and 5 bases, there was a span of 3 bases. CDR1 and CDR2 from the germline V gene are SNHLY and FYNNEI. Here the CDR3 DNA reads TGTGCCAGCAGTACAAATGAAAAACTGTTTTTT. Translating it yields CASSTNEKLFF.

The chain uses TRBV6-1 and TRBJ2-5; D is unclear. Germline V gene sequence: CDR1 MNHNS, CDR2 SASEGT. V was pared by 7 bases and J by 7 bases, with 19 bases between. This CDR3 is 14 amino acids long. The DNA of the CDR3 is TGTGCCAGCAACCAACGGCAGGCCGCTGGGACCCAGTACTTC. It encodes CASNQRQAAGTQYF.

The chain has TRBV9 and TRBJ1-1; D may be TRBD1 (6 bases). V gave up 3 bases and J gave up 0 bases, with 15 bases separating them. This CDR3 contains 16 residues. Per the germline V gene, CDR1 is SGDLS and CDR2 is YYNGEE. CDR3 DNA sequence: TGTGCCAGCAGCGGGGGAGGGGGGGATTTGAACACTGAAGCTTTCTTT. It specifies CASSGGGGDLNTEAFF.

The rearrangement joins TRBV15 to TRBJ2-1; 12 positions match TRBD2. The CDR3 covers 17 residues. CDR1 is LNHNV, CDR2 YYDKDF, per germline (reference sequence). Trimming took 0 bases from V and 8 from J; bases not matched to a gene: 8. The CDR3 DNA sequence: TGTGCCACCAGCAGAGATGTGGGACTAGCGGGTTCTGATGAGCAGTTCTTC. It is translated as CATSRDVGLAGSDEQFF.

The table lists this clone with a count of one. The chain recombines TRBV30 with TRBJ1-5; D uncertain. From germline, CDR1 is GTSNPN and CDR2 SVGIG (reference sequence). V lost 6 bases, J lost 2 bases, and 8 bases lay in between. This CDR3 contains 12 residues. The CDR3 coding sequence is TGTGCCTGTCGTTCCGGCAATCAGCCCCAGCATTTT. Translating gives CACRSGNQPQHF.

The J gene is TRBJ2-5, the V gene TRBV4-1, with D perhaps matching TRBD2 (6 bases). The CDR3 spans 15 residues. Germline-derived CDR1 and CDR2 are MGHRA and YSYEKL. Trimming cost V 4 bases and J 4 bases, with 16 bases left between them. This CDR3 reads CASSPLSGLAETQYF. The CDR3 DNA sequence: TGCGCCAGCAGCCCCCTATCGGGACTGGCAGAGACCCAGTACTTC.

The chain combines TRBV6-5 with TRBJ1-2; perhaps TRBD1 as D (5 bases). CDR1 and CDR2 from the germline V gene are MNHEY and SVGAGI. Between the trimmed V and J ends, which lost 2 bases and 6 bases, there was a span of 16 bases. This CDR3 has 15 amino acids. The CDR3 DNA sequence: TGTGCCAGCAGTTACCTGCCAACAGGAGTCAATGGCTACACCTTC. It translates to CASSYLPTGVNGYTF.

The chain joins TRBV27 to TRBJ1-5; TRBD1 matches 9 bases. Germline CDR1 reads MNHEY; CDR2 reads SMNVEV (reference sequence). The V segment lost 5 bases and the J segment 2 bases; nucleotides outside the gene matches: 4. The CDR3 is made up of 15 amino acids. The CDR3 is CASSLDRGGNQPQHF. The DNA for the CDR3 is TGTGCCAGCAGTCTGGACAGGGGAGGCAATCAGCCCCAGCATTTT.

The V and J genes are TRBV28 and TRBJ2-1; 10 bases map to TRBD2. Germline V CDR1 and CDR2: MDHEN, SYDVKM. There are 15 residues in the CDR3. V trimming: 7 bases; J trimming: 8 bases; junction bases outside the gene matches: 11. The CDR3 coding sequence is TGTGCCAGCACGGTTAGCGGGAGGTCTATCCATGAGCAGTTCTTC. Its protein product is CASTVSGRSIHEQFF.

The J gene is TRBJ2-7, the V gene TRBV7-9; 12 nucleotides align to TRBD2. V shed 5 bases and J 0 bases; nucleotides not matched to a gene: 5. Germline CDR1 SEHNR, CDR2 FQNEAQ (reference sequence). This CDR3 has 16 amino acids. In DNA, the CDR3 is TGTGCCAGCAGCCTACTAGCGGGAGGCCGCTCCTACGAGCAGTACTTC. Its translation: CASSLLAGGRSYEQYF.

This clone was recorded only once. DNA of the CDR3: TGTGCCAGCGCAAGAGGACAGGGCAGCACAGATACGCAGTATTTT. It translates to CASARGQGSTDTQYF. The chain is built from TRBV18 and TRBJ2-3; 8 nucleotides align to TRBD1. The CDR3 has 15 amino acids. With 8 bases clipped from V and 0 bases from J, the junction kept 7 bases outside the gene matches. Germline V gene data show CDR1 as KGHSH and CDR2 as LQKENI.

This clone was picked up one time. This sequence joins TRBV19 and TRBJ1-1; TRBD1 matches 11 bases. CDR1 is LNHDA, CDR2 SQIVND, per germline (reference sequence). The CDR3 contains 17 residues. V trimming: 9 bases; J trimming: 0 bases; junction bases outside the gene matches: 12. The CDR3 coding sequence is TGTGCCAGCCGAGGACAGGGGGCGGCGGAAATGAACACTGAAGCTTTCTTT. It is translated as CASRGQGAAEMNTEAFF.

This chain joins TRBV9 and TRBJ2-3; 11 nucleotides line up with TRBD2. The junction had 11 bases not matched to a gene; V was cut back by 3 bases and J by 5 bases. CDR1 SGDLS and CDR2 YYNGEE come from the germline V gene. The CDR3 totals 17 residues. The CDR3 is CASSEQTSGSWRDTQYF. The DNA for the CDR3 is TGTGCCAGCAGCGAGCAAACTAGCGGGAGTTGGAGAGATACGCAGTATTTT.

This clone appeared a few times. The sample contains more than one DNA sequence encoding this CDR3. The rearrangement joins TRBV5-1 to TRBJ1-1; 8 bases line up with TRBD1. Germline V lookup: CDR1 SGHRS, CDR2 YFSETQ. The CDR3 is made up of 14 amino acids. V lost 3 bases, J lost 1 base, and 2 bases stayed unmatched. The CDR3 sequence is CASSSGTGNTEAFF. The CDR3 region has the DNA TGCGCCAGCAGCTCGGGGACAGGGAACACTGAAGCTTTCTTT.

DNA of the CDR3: TGTGCCAGCAGCCCAGGCTATACGCAGTATTTT. This encodes CASSPGYTQYF. This sequence joins TRBV14 and TRBJ2-3; D is unresolved. The CDR3 totals 11 residues. V lost 4 bases and J lost 7, with 6 bases in between. Germline loops: CDR1 SGHDN, CDR2 FVKESK.

V is TRBV5-1 and J is TRBJ1-2, with D tentatively TRBD1 (5 bases). V lost 4 bases and J lost 0, with 19 bases in between. Germline lookup yields CDR1 SGHRS and CDR2 YFSETQ. The CDR3 is 17 residues long. The CDR3 loop reads CASSPGARGMANYGYTF. The CDR3 bases are TGCGCCAGCAGCCCCGGGGCGCGGGGAATGGCTAACTATGGCTACACCTTC.

This rearrangement joins TRBV5-1 to TRBJ1-1, with unresolved D. V lost 3 bases and J lost 4, with 22 bases in between. Germline CDR1 SGHRS, CDR2 YFSETQ. CDR3 size: 17 residues. The CDR3 DNA reads TGCGCCAGCAGCTCTGTTCGGGGTGGAAGTATCGGCACTGAAGCTTTCTTT. Translation: CASSSVRGGSIGTEAFF.

The rearrangement joins TRBV28 to TRBJ1-5; D perhaps matches TRBD1 (6 bases). The CDR3 sequence is 14 residues long. Trimming stripped 6 bases from V and 5 bases from J, with 14 bases between. Germline CDR1 reads MDHEN; CDR2 reads SYDVKM. CDR3 sequence (DNA): TGTGCCAGCAGATCGGGACACCGATATCAGCCCCAGCATTTT. This sequence encodes CASRSGHRYQPQHF.

The genes are TRBV10-1 and TRBJ1-5; 7 bases are a match to TRBD1. Germline CDR1 and CDR2: WNHNN and SYGVQD (reference sequence). The ends lost 4 bases at V and 0 bases at J; junction bases unmatched: 6. The length of the CDR3 is 16 residues. The DNA for the CDR3 is TGCGCCAGCAGTGTGCTGGACAGGAATAGCAATCAGCCCCAGCATTTT. Its translation is CASSVLDRNSNQPQHF.